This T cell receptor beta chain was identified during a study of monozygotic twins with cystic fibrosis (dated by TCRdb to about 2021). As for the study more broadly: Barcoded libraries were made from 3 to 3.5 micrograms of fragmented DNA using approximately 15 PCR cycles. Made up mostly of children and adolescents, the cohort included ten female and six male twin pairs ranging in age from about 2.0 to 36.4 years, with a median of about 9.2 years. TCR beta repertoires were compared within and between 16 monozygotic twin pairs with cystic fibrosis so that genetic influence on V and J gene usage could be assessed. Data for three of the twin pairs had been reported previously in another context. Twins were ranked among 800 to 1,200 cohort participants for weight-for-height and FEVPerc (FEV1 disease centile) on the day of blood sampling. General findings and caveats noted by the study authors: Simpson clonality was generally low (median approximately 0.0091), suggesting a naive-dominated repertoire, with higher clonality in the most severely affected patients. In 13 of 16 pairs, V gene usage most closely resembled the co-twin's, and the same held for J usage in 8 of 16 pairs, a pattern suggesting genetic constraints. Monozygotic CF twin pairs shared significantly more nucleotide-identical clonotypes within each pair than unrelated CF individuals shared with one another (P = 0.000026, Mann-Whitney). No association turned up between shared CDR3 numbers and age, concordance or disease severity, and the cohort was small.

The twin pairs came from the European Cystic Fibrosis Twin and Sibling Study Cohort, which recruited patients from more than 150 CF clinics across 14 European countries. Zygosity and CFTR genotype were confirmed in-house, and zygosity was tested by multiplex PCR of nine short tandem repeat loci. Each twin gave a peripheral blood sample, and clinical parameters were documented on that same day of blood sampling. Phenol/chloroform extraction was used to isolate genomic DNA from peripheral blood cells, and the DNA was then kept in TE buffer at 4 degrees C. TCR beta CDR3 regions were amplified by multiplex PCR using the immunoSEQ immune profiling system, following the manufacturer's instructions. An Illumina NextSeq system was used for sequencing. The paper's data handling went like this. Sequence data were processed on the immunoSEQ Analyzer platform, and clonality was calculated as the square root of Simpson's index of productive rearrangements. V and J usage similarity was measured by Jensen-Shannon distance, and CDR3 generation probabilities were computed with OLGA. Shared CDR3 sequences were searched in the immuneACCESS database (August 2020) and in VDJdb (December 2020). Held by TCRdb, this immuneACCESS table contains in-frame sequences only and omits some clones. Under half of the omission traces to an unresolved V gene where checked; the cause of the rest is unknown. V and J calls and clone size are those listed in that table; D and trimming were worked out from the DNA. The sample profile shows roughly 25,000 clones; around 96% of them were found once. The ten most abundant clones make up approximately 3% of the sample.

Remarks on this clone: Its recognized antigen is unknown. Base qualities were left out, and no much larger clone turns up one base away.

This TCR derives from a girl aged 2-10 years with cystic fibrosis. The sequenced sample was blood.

The DNA reads as follows: TGTGCCAGCAGCTTGTGGCAGGTGGGCGAGCAGTACTTC. This yields the protein CASSLWQVGEQYF. Rearrangement joined TRBV5-4 to TRBJ2-7; the D segment cannot be called with confidence. The germline V gene (reference sequence) provides CDR1 SGHNT and CDR2 YYREEE. CDR3 length: 13 amino acids, cysteine to phenylalanine. The read is trimmed to its CDR3 DNA, 39 bases read in frame from base 1. V is pared back by 1 base and J by 6 bases, with 11 bases lying between the germline termini.